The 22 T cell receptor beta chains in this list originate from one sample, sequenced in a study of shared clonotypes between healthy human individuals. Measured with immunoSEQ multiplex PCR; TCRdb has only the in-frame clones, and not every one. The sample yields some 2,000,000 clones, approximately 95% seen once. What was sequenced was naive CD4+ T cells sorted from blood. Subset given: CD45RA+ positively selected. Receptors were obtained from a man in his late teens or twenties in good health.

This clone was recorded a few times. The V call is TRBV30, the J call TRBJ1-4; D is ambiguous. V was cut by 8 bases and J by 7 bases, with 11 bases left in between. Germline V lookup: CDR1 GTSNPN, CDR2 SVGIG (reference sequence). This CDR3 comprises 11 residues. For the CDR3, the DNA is TGTGCCCGTTCAGAAGGTGAAAAACTGTTTTTT. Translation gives CARSEGEKLFF.

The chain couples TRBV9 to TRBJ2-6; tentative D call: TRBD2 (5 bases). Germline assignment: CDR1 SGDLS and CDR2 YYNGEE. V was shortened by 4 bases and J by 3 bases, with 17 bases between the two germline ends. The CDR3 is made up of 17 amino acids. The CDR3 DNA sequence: TGTGCCAGCAGCCCCCGTTACGGGGTAGGTGGGGCCAACGTCCTGACTTTC. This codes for CASSPRYGVGGANVLTF.

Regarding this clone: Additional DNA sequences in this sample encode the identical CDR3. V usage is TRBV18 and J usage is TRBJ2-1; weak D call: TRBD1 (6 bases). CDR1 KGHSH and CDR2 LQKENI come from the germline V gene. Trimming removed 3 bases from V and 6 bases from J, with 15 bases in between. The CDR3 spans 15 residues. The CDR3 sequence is CASSPGVQGRNEQFF. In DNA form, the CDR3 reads TGTGCCAGCTCACCGGGAGTACAGGGACGCAATGAGCAGTTCTTC.

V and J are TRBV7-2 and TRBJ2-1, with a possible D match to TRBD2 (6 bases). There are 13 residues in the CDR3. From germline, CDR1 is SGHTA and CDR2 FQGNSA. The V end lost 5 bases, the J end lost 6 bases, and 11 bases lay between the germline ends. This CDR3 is CASSPGTSNEQFF. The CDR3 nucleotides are TGTGCCAGCAGCCCCGGGACTTCCAATGAGCAGTTCTTC.

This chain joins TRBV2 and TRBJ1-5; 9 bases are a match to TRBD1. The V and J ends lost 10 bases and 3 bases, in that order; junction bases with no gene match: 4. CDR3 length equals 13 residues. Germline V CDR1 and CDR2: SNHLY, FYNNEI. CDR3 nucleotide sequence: TGTGCCACACGGACAGGGGACAATCAGCCCCAGCATTTT. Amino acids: CATRTGDNQPQHF.

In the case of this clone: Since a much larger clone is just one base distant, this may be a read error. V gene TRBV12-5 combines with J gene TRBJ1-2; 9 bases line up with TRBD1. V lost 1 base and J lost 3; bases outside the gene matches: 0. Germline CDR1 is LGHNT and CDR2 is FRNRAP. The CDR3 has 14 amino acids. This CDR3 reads CASGLGQGDYGYTF. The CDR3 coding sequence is TGTGCTAGTGGTTTGGGACAGGGGGACTATGGCTACACCTTC.

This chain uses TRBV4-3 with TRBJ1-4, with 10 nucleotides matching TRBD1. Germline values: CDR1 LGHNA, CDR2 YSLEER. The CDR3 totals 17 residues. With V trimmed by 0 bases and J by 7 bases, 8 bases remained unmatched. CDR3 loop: CASSQDPRQGAGEKLFF. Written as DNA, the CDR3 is TGCGCCAGCAGCCAAGATCCCCGACAGGGGGCAGGTGAAAAACTGTTTTTT.

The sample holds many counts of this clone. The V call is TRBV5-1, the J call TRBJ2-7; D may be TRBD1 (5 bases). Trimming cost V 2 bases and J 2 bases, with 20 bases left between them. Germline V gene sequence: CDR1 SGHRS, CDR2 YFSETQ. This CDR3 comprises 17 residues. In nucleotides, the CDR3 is TGCGCCAGCAGCTTCGGCGATCCAGGGCGGCTCCCCTACGAGCAGTACTTC. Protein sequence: CASSFGDPGRLPYEQYF. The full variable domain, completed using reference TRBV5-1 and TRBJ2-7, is KAGVTQTPRYLIKTRGQQVTLSCSPISGHRSVSWYQQTPGQGLQFLFEYFSETQRNKGNFPGRFSGRQFSNSRSEMNVSTLELGDSALYLCASSFGDPGRLPYEQYFGPGTRLTVT.

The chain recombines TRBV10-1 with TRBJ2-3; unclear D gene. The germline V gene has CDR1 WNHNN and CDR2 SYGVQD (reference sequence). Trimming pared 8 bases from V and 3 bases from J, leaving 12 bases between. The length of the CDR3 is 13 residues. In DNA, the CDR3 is TGCGCCAGCGCTAGGGATTATACAGATACGCAGTATTTT. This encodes CASARDYTDTQYF.

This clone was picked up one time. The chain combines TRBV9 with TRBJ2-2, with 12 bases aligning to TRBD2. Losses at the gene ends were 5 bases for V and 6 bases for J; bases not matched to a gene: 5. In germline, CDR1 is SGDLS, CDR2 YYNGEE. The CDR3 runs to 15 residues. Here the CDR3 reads CASRGLAGPAGELFF. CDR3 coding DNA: TGTGCCAGCAGAGGACTAGCGGGGCCAGCCGGGGAGCTGTTTTTT.

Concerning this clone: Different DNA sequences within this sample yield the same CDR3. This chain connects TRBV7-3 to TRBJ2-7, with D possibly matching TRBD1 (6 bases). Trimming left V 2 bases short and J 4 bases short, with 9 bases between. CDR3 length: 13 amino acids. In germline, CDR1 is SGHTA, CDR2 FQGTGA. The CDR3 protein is CASSLGRGYEQYF. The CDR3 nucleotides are TGTGCCAGCAGCTTAGGCAGGGGATACGAGCAGTACTTC.

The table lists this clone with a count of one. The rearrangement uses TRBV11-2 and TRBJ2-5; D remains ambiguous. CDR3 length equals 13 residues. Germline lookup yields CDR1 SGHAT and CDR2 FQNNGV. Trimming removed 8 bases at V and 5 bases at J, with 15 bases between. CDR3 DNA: TGTGCCAGCGGCCTAGGAGTTTTGGAGACCCAGTACTTC. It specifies CASGLGVLETQYF.

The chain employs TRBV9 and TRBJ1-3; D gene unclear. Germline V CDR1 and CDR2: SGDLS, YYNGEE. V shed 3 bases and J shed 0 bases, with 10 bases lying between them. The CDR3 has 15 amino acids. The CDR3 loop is CASSAEEYSGNTIYF. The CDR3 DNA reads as TGTGCCAGCAGCGCCGAAGAGTACTCTGGAAACACCATATATTTT.

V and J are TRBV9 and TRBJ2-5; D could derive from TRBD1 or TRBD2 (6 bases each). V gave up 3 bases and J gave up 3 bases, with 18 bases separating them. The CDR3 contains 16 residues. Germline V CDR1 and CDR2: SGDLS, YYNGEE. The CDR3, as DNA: TGTGCCAGCAGCGCGGAGGATGGGGGGCGGGAAGAGACCCAGTACTTC. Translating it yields CASSAEDGGREETQYF.

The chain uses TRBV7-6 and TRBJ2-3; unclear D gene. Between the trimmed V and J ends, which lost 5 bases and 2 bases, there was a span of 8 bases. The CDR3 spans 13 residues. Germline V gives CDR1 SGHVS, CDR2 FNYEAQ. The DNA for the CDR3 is TGTGCCAGCAGCGGCAGAGCCACAGATACGCAGTATTTT. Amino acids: CASSGRATDTQYF.

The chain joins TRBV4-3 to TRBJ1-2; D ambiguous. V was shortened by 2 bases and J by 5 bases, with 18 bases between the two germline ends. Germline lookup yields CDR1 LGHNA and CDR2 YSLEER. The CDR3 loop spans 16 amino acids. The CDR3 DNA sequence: TGCGCCAGCAGCCAATCCGTCGCGGAGTTTTTTTATGGCTACACCTTC. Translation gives CASSQSVAEFFYGYTF.

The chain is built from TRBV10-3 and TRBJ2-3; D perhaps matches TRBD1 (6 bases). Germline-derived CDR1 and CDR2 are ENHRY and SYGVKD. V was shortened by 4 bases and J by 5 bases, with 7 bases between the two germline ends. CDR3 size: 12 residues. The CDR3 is CAISAGVDTQYF. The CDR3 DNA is TGTGCCATCAGTGCAGGGGTAGATACGCAGTATTTT.

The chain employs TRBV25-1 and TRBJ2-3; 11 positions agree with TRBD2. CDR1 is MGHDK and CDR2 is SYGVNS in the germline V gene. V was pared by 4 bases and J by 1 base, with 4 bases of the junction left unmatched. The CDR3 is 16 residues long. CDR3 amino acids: CASSVGLAVGTDTQYF. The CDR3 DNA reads TGTGCCAGCAGTGTGGGACTAGCGGTCGGCACAGATACGCAGTATTTT.

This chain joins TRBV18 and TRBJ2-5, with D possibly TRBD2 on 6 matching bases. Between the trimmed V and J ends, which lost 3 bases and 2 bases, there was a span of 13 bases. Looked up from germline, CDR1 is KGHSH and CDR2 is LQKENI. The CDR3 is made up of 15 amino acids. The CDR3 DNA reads TGTGCCAGCTCACCGGGGACTGTAACTCAAGAGACCCAGTACTTC. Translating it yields CASSPGTVTQETQYF.

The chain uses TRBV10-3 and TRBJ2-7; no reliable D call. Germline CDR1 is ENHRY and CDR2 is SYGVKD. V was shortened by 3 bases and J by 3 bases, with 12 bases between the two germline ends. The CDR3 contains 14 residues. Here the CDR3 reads CAISERNTYYEQYF. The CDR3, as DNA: TGTGCCATCAGTGAACGTAACACATACTACGAGCAGTACTTC.

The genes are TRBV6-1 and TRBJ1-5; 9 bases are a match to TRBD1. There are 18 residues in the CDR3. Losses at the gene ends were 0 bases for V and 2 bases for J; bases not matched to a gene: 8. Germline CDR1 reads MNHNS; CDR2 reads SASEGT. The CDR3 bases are TGTGCCAGCAGTGAAGCTTGGACAGGGGCGCTTGGCAATCAGCCCCAGCATTTT. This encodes CASSEAWTGALGNQPQHF.

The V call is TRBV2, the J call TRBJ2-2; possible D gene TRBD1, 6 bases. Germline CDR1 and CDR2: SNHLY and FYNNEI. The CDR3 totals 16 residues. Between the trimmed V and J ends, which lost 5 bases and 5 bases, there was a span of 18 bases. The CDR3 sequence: CASSPLGTLGTGELFF. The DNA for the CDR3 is TGTGCCAGCAGTCCCCTCGGGACACTCGGAACCGGGGAGCTGTTTTTT.